This is a list of T cell receptor beta chains from one sample in a study of blood T cell repertoires in COVID-19. Method: immunoSEQ multiplex PCR; TCRdb's copy keeps in-frame clones and lacks some. The sample lists more than 85,000 clones; about 90% were seen once. Sequenced material: peripheral blood. Receptor source: a woman in her forties or fifties with COVID-19, enrolled during active disease. Each CDR3 is given with its conserved first and last residue. The D gene is left open where the match is weak. Clone size is stated in some rows and not others, as once, few, many or a class when expanded.

DNA: TGCAGCGTTTCATCGGGACAGGGGCCGTTAACTAATGAAAAACTGTTTTTT; CDR3: CSVSSGQGPLTNEKLFF; length: 17; size: .; J: TRBJ1-4; V: TRBV29-1; D: TRBD1
DNA: TGTGCCAGTAGTATCGGGGAGGATCAGCCCCAGCATTTT; CDR3: CASSIGEDQPQHF; length: 13; size: .; J: TRBJ1-5; V: TRBV19; D: .
DNA: TGTGCCAGCAGTTACGGCGCTAGTTTGTCCTACGAGCAGTACTTC; CDR3: CASSYGASLSYEQYF; length: 15; size: .; J: TRBJ2-7; V: TRBV6-2/TRBV6-3; D: .
DNA: TGTGCCAGCAGCCCCGGGTTCGAGGGAGGCTATGGCTACACCTTC; CDR3: CASSPGFEGGYGYTF; length: 15; size: .; J: TRBJ1-2; V: TRBV6-6; D: .
DNA: TGTGCCAGCACCTATAGTGGGACAGGGGGCACTGAAGCTTTCTTT; CDR3: CASTYSGTGGTEAFF; length: 15; size: once; J: TRBJ1-1; V: TRBV6-1; D: TRBD1
DNA: TGTGCCAGCAGCCCCGAGGGAGGGAGGTCTGAAGCTTTCTTT; CDR3: CASSPEGGRSEAFF; length: 14; size: .; J: TRBJ1-1; V: TRBV7-3; D: .
DNA: TGTGCCAGCAGTTACTCTATTTATAGCACAGATACGCAGTATTTT; CDR3: CASSYSIYSTDTQYF; length: 15; size: .; J: TRBJ2-3; V: TRBV6-5; D: .
DNA: TGTGCCAGCAGTTTAATTAGCGACTACAATGAGCAGTTCTTC; CDR3: CASSLISDYNEQFF; length: 14; size: .; J: TRBJ2-1; V: TRBV28; D: .
DNA: TGTGCCAGCAGCACAGGGTTCCCCTACAATGAGCAGTTCTTC; CDR3: CASSTGFPYNEQFF; length: 14; size: .; J: TRBJ2-1; V: TRBV9; D: .
DNA: TGTGCCAGCAGCCAAACCCCGACAGGGGAGGGCAATCAGCCCCAGCATTTT; CDR3: CASSQTPTGEGNQPQHF; length: 17; size: .; J: TRBJ1-5; V: TRBV16; D: TRBD1
DNA: TGTGCCAGCAGCTTGGTGGCGCGGGGGGGCGGAGCAGATACGCAGTATTTT; CDR3: CASSLVARGGGADTQYF; length: 17; size: .; J: TRBJ2-3; V: TRBV5-4; D: TRBD2
DNA: TGTGCCAGCAGGCAGGGAAATATGGGCACTGAAGCTTTCTTT; CDR3: CASRQGNMGTEAFF; length: 14; size: .; J: TRBJ1-1; V: TRBV3-1/TRBV3-2; D: .
DNA: TGCGCCAGCAGCCAAGATCCCGGGGGTGAGGGCTACACCTTC; CDR3: CASSQDPGGEGYTF; length: 14; size: .; J: TRBJ1-2; V: TRBV4-3; D: .
DNA: TGTGCCAGTAGTATAGCCCCAAACAGTTGGGGACAGGGTCCCGACGAGCAGTACTTC; CDR3: CASSIAPNSWGQGPDEQYF; length: 19; size: .; J: TRBJ2-7; V: TRBV19; D: TRBD1
DNA: TGTGCCAGCAGCTTGGCCAGGGGGCTCGTATACAATGAGCAGTTCTTC; CDR3: CASSLARGLVYNEQFF; length: 16; size: .; J: TRBJ2-1; V: TRBV5-4; D: TRBD1
DNA: TGTGCCAGCAAAATTTACCCAGGGTGGGACACTGAAGCTTTCTTT; CDR3: CASKIYPGWDTEAFF; length: 15; size: .; J: TRBJ1-1; V: TRBV6-5; D: .
DNA: TGTGCCAGCAGTCATGACAGGGGGGAGACCCAGTACTTC; CDR3: CASSHDRGETQYF; length: 13; size: once; J: TRBJ2-5; V: TRBV12-3/TRBV12-4; D: TRBD1
DNA: TGTGCCAGCTCACGACTGATGACCTCTGGAAACACCATATATTTT; CDR3: CASSRLMTSGNTIYF; length: 15; size: .; J: TRBJ1-3; V: TRBV18; D: .
DNA: TGCGCCAGCAGCTTGGCTGATGAGCAGTTCTTC; CDR3: CASSLADEQFF; length: 11; size: .; J: TRBJ2-1; V: TRBV5-1; D: .
DNA: TGCGCCAGCAGCCACCTCTACAGGGGTGGCGGGGAGCTGTTTTTT; CDR3: CASSHLYRGGGELFF; length: 15; size: .; J: TRBJ2-2; V: TRBV4-1; D: TRBD1
DNA: TGTGCCAGCAGTTTACAGGGGCCCTACGAGCAGTACTTC; CDR3: CASSLQGPYEQYF; length: 13; size: .; J: TRBJ2-7; V: TRBV5-4; D: TRBD1
DNA: TGTGCCAGCAGCTTTTCTCTGGGGAGCTCCTACAATGAGCAGTTCTTC; CDR3: CASSFSLGSSYNEQFF; length: 16; size: .; J: TRBJ2-1; V: TRBV7-8; D: .
DNA: TGTGCCAGTAGTATGACCCGCGTAGGGGCTGTCGATCAGCCCCAGCATTTT; CDR3: CASSMTRVGAVDQPQHF; length: 17; size: .; J: TRBJ1-5; V: TRBV19; D: .
DNA: TGTGCCAGCAGTTACCCTTCGAGGGAGCTTGTGGGTACAGATACGCAGTATTTT; CDR3: CASSYPSRELVGTDTQYF; length: 18; size: .; J: TRBJ2-3; V: TRBV6-2/TRBV6-3; D: .
DNA: TGTGCCAGCAGCCAAGCCCCTAGCGGGGGGGGCATAGAGACCCAGTACTTC; CDR3: CASSQAPSGGGIETQYF; length: 17; size: .; J: TRBJ2-5; V: TRBV3-1/TRBV3-2; D: TRBD2
DNA: TGTGCCAGCAGTACCCGACAGGGGCATAATTCACCCCTCCACTTT; CDR3: CASSTRQGHNSPLHF; length: 15; size: .; J: TRBJ1-6; V: TRBV2; D: TRBD1
DNA: TGTGCCAGCAGGGGACATCAGAACACTGAAGCTTTCTTT; CDR3: CASRGHQNTEAFF; length: 13; size: once; J: TRBJ1-1; V: TRBV6-5; D: .
DNA: TGTGCCAGTAGTGATGCAGGGTCAAATGTAGCCGGGGAGCTGTTTTTT; CDR3: CASSDAGSNVAGELFF; length: 16; size: .; J: TRBJ2-2; V: TRBV19; D: .
DNA: TGTGCCAGCAGCCTGGGGGACATCAATGTGGAGCAGTACTTC; CDR3: CASSLGDINVEQYF; length: 14; size: few; J: TRBJ2-7; V: TRBV7-2; D: .
DNA: TGTGCCAGCAGCCAAGGGGCCCACCGATCCTACGAGCAGTACTTC; CDR3: CASSQGAHRSYEQYF; length: 15; size: .; J: TRBJ2-7; V: TRBV6-5; D: .
DNA: TGTGCCAGCAGCTTTCTCATTCGGGACAACCTTTACTTC; CDR3: CASSFLIRDNLYF; length: 13; size: .; J: TRBJ2-5; V: TRBV7-9; D: .
DNA: TGTGCCAGCACTTTGCGTGATACGCAGTATTTT; CDR3: CASTLRDTQYF; length: 11; size: .; J: TRBJ2-3; V: TRBV7-9; D: .
DNA: TGCGCCAGCAGACGACTAGCGGGGGTACAAGAGACCCAGTACTTC; CDR3: CASRRLAGVQETQYF; length: 15; size: .; J: TRBJ2-5; V: TRBV5-1; D: TRBD2
DNA: TGTGCCAGCAGTTTAGACAGAACCGATGAGCAGTTCTTC; CDR3: CASSLDRTDEQFF; length: 13; size: .; J: TRBJ2-1; V: TRBV27; D: .
DNA: TGTGCCAGCTCATCCACCGAGGGCACTGAAGCTTTCTTT; CDR3: CASSSTEGTEAFF; length: 13; size: .; J: TRBJ1-1; V: TRBV18; D: .
DNA: TGTGCCAGCAGCCAAGAAAGCGGGGGGGCGGTAGATACGCAGTATTTT; CDR3: CASSQESGGAVDTQYF; length: 16; size: .; J: TRBJ2-3; V: TRBV4-2; D: TRBD2
DNA: TGTGCCTGGAGGCAGGGGGCGGAAGGGCCCCCTGAAGCTTTCTTT; CDR3: CAWRQGAEGPPEAFF; length: 15; size: .; J: TRBJ1-1; V: TRBV30; D: TRBD1
DNA: TGTGCCAGCAGCGTAGTTCAGGGAGGCGGGGAGCTGTTTTTT; CDR3: CASSVVQGGGELFF; length: 14; size: .; J: TRBJ2-2; V: TRBV9; D: .
DNA: TGTGCCAGCAGCCACCGACTAGCGGGGGGACCCTACAATGAGCAGTTCTTC; CDR3: CASSHRLAGGPYNEQFF; length: 17; size: .; J: TRBJ2-1; V: TRBV9; D: TRBD2
DNA: TGCGCCAGCAAGGACAGGGTATCGAATGAAAAACTGTTTTTT; CDR3: CASKDRVSNEKLFF; length: 14; size: few; J: TRBJ1-4; V: TRBV4-1; D: TRBD1
DNA: TGTGCCAGCAGAAGAGCCGGCGGGTACGAGCAGTACTTC; CDR3: CASRRAGGYEQYF; length: 13; size: .; J: TRBJ2-7; V: TRBV27; D: .
DNA: TGTGCCAGCAGCGCCGGACAGGGAAGCGGCGGCTACACCTTC; CDR3: CASSAGQGSGGYTF; length: 14; size: .; J: TRBJ1-2; V: TRBV5-6; D: TRBD1
DNA: TGTGCCAGCTCCCCGACTAGCGGGGGGCCGAACACCGGGGAGCTGTTTTTT; CDR3: CASSPTSGGPNTGELFF; length: 17; size: .; J: TRBJ2-2; V: TRBV18; D: TRBD2
DNA: TGTGCCAGCAGTTCCCAGACAGGGTGGCAAGAGACCCAGTACTTC; CDR3: CASSSQTGWQETQYF; length: 15; size: .; J: TRBJ2-5; V: TRBV28; D: TRBD1
DNA: TGCGCCAGCAGCCAAGACCTCGCGGGGGGGTACACTAGCACAGATACGCAGTATTTT; CDR3: CASSQDLAGGYTSTDTQYF; length: 19; size: .; J: TRBJ2-3; V: TRBV4-3; D: TRBD2
DNA: TGTGCTAGTGGTTTGGTATTACAGGGAAGAACCGGGGAGCTGTTTTTT; CDR3: CASGLVLQGRTGELFF; length: 16; size: once; J: TRBJ2-2; V: TRBV12-5; D: .
DNA: TGCGCCAGCAGCCCCGAAGGTGGGGGGGTTTACAATGAGCAGTTCTTC; CDR3: CASSPEGGGVYNEQFF; length: 16; size: .; J: TRBJ2-1; V: TRBV4-1; D: TRBD2
DNA: TGCGCCAGCAGCTCGACGTCCCGGGACAGGGCCTACAATGAGCAGTTCTTC; CDR3: CASSSTSRDRAYNEQFF; length: 17; size: once; J: TRBJ2-1; V: TRBV5-1; D: TRBD1
DNA: TGTGCCAGCAGCTTAACGGGACAGAGCTTAATGTATGGCTACACCTTC; CDR3: CASSLTGQSLMYGYTF; length: 16; size: .; J: TRBJ1-2; V: TRBV7-9; D: TRBD1
DNA: TGTGCCACCAGCAGCACCGGGACTGAATTCTACGAGCAGTACTTC; CDR3: CATSSTGTEFYEQYF; length: 15; size: .; J: TRBJ2-7; V: TRBV15; D: .
DNA: TGTGCCAGTAGTAACATTGGAACTCCATCCGGGGGGGAGCAGTACTTC; CDR3: CASSNIGTPSGGEQYF; length: 16; size: .; J: TRBJ2-7; V: TRBV19; D: TRBD2
DNA: TGTGCCAGCAGGGCAACTAGCGGGGGGGCGGGCAATGAGCAGTTCTTC; CDR3: CASRATSGGAGNEQFF; length: 16; size: .; J: TRBJ2-1; V: TRBV2; D: TRBD2
DNA: TGTGCCAGCAGTTTAGGGGGGGCAAACATTCAGTACTTC; CDR3: CASSLGGANIQYF; length: 13; size: .; J: TRBJ2-4; V: TRBV28; D: .
DNA: TGTGCCAGCAGTTTCCGGGGGTGGGATGAGCAGTTCTTC; CDR3: CASSFRGWDEQFF; length: 13; size: once; J: TRBJ2-1; V: TRBV12-3/TRBV12-4; D: .
DNA: TGTGCCAGCAGCGTAGGTCCCCACACCGGCGGTGATGGCTACACCTTC; CDR3: CASSVGPHTGGDGYTF; length: 16; size: .; J: TRBJ1-2; V: TRBV9; D: .